This is a list of T cell receptor beta chains from one sample in a study of T cells in Graves' hyperthyroidism and ophthalmopathy. TCRdb processed the multiplex PCR reads anew with MiXCR; each CDR3 protein has one entry. The repertoire consists of some 460,000 distinct CDR3 sequences, with about 15% occurring once and the leading ten covering roughly 13%. The sample consisted of blood. The receptor set was obtained from a woman aged 18-30 years with Graves' hyperthyroidism. Both conserved end residues are part of each CDR3. The D gene is left open where the match is weak. Where a row states a size, it is once, few, many or the class of an expanded clone; other rows omit it.

clone_size	d_call	j_call	v_call	cdr3_nt	cdr3_aa
many	TRBD1	TRBJ1-1	TRBV20-1	TGCAGTGCTTCGGACAGGGCGATTATGAACACTGAAGCTTTCTTT	CSASDRAIMNTEAFF
-	-	TRBJ2-7	TRBV20-1	TGCAGTGCTAGAGACAACAGGGAAATATCCGAGCAGTACTTC	CSARDNREISEQYF
few	-	TRBJ2-2	TRBV9	TGTGCCAGCAGCGTAGAGGAGTTGACCGGGGAGCTGTTTTTT	CASSVEELTGELFF
few	-	TRBJ1-2	TRBV11-2	TGTGCCAGCAGCTTAGGGTACGGCAACTATGGCTACACCTTC	CASSLGYGNYGYTF
few	TRBD1	TRBJ1-6	TRBV4-1	TGCGCCAGCAGCGATCGGACAGGGCCTAATTCACCCCTCCACTTT	CASSDRTGPNSPLHF
few	-	TRBJ1-1	TRBV12-3/TRBV12-4	TGTGCCAGCAGTTTGCTAGGAGGGCTGTACACTGAAGCTTTCTTT	CASSLLGGLYTEAFF
many	TRBD2	TRBJ2-4	TRBV11-1	TGTGCCAGCAGCTTAGGAAGCGGGAGATGGAACATTCAGTACTTC	CASSLGSGRWNIQYF
-	-	TRBJ1-6	TRBV6-2/TRBV6-3	TGTGCCAGCAGTTACCACCTGAGCTCCTATAATTCACCCCTCCACTTT	CASSYHLSSYNSPLHF
many	TRBD2	TRBJ2-5	TRBV28	TGTGCCAGCAGTGCAGCGGGAGGGGCAGAGACCCAGTACTTC	CASSAAGGAETQYF
many	-	TRBJ2-7	TRBV10-3	TGTGCCACTCTTGTTCCACTCTCCTACGAGCAGTACTTC	CATLVPLSYEQYF